Listed here are 25 T cell receptor beta chains from one sample, sequenced in a study of T-cell memory formation after mild COVID-19. Each CDR3 protein gets one entry after TCRdb re-called the 5' RACE reads with MiXCR. The table has around 4,000 distinct CDR3 sequences, about 16% seen once. Sequencing used PBMCs or a T cell subset sorted from them (not recorded which). The source is an adult who had mild COVID-19 (a few samples of this study predate the infection). Cell type and time point are not known.

This clonotype was found many times. The V call is TRBV12-3 or TRBV12-4, the J call TRBJ2-3, with 10 nucleotides matching TRBD2. CDR3 size: 16 residues. Trimming cost V 6 bases and J 5 bases; bases outside gene matches: 11. CDR3 in amino acids: CASSSDLAGVGDTQYF. In DNA, the CDR3 is TGTGCCAGCAGCTCTGATCTAGCGGGGGTAGGAGATACGCAGTATTTT.

By proportion, this clonotype is medium-sized. This rearrangement joins TRBV6-5 to TRBJ2-3; TRBD2 is a possible D gene (5 bases). CDR3 length equals 16 residues. The V end lost 6 bases, the J end lost 6 bases, and 22 bases lay between the germline ends. Germline CDR1 and CDR2: MNHEY and SVGAGI. As DNA, the CDR3 is TGTGCCAGCAGCCCCACGTCCAGCGGTAGATTGGATACGCAGTATTTT. Protein sequence: CASSPTSSGRLDTQYF.

The V call is TRBV18, the J call TRBJ2-3, with D possibly being TRBD2 (6 bases). The CDR3 runs to 16 residues. V dropped 3 bases and J dropped 1 base, with 14 bases sitting between them. Germline V CDR1 and CDR2: KGHSH, LQKENI. The CDR3 DNA is TGTGCCAGCTCACCTATTCGGGAGTCCGGCACAGATACGCAGTATTTT. Translated, it gives CASSPIRESGTDTQYF.

This clonotype is classed as medium-sized. The V call is TRBV5-6, the J call TRBJ2-2, with 9 bases matching TRBD1. The CDR3 is made up of 17 amino acids. The V segment lost 4 bases and the J segment 2 bases; nucleotides outside the gene matches: 9. Germline-derived CDR1 and CDR2 are SGHDT and YYEEEE. As DNA, the CDR3 is TGTGCCAGCAGCCTACCGCACAGGGGGCGTAACACCGGGGAGCTGTTTTTT. This codes for CASSLPHRGRNTGELFF. Drawing the rest from reference TRBV5-6 and TRBJ2-2, the complete variable domain is DAGVTQSPTHLIKTRGQQVTLRCSPKSGHDTVSWYQQALGQGPQFIFQYYEEEERQRGNFPDRFSGHQFPNYSSELNVNALLLGDSALYLCASSLPHRGRNTGELFFGEGSRLTVL.

This clonotype ranks as medium-sized. The V and J genes are TRBV7-9 and TRBJ2-1; D uncertain. The V and J ends lost 4 bases and 2 bases respectively, with 9 bases between them. The CDR3 covers 14 residues. The germline V gene has CDR1 SEHNR and CDR2 FQNEAQ (reference sequence). The CDR3, as DNA: TGTGCCAGCAGCTCTGCGGTGACCTACAATGAGCAGTTCTTC. Translating gives CASSSAVTYNEQFF. Together with reference TRBV7-9 and TRBJ2-1, the CDR3 gives the full variable domain: DTGVSQNPRHKITKRGQNVTFRCDPISEHNRLYWYRQTLGQGPEFLTYFQNEAQLEKSRLLSDRFSAERPKGSFSTLEIQRTEQGDSAMYLCASSSAVTYNEQFFGPGTRLTVL.

This clonotype is termed medium-sized. The chain combines TRBV18 with TRBJ2-7, with 7 positions matching TRBD1. The CDR3 loop spans 15 amino acids. V lost 3 bases to trimming and J lost 4 bases; unmatched junction nucleotides: 9. Germline V CDR1 and CDR2: KGHSH, LQKENI. The CDR3 region is CASSPPSGTDYEQYF. Written as DNA, the CDR3 is TGTGCCAGCTCACCGCCATCCGGGACAGATTACGAGCAGTACTTC. The whole variable domain, remainder taken from reference TRBV18 and TRBJ2-7, is NAGVMQNPRHLVRRRGQEARLRCSPMKGHSHVYWYRQLPEEGLKFMVYLQKENIIDESGMPKERFSAEFPKEGPSILRIQQVVRGDSAAYFCASSPPSGTDYEQYFGPGTRLTVT.

This clonotype is labeled medium-sized. The J gene is TRBJ2-3, the V gene TRBV21-1; the DNA was not used to check the table's D call, TRBD1. TRBV21-1 is recorded as a pseudogene. The CDR3 contains 16 residues. The CDR3 loop reads CASSRRDRGDTDTQYF. Here the CDR3 DNA reads TGTGCCAGCAGCAGAAGGGACAGGGGCGACACAGATACGCAGTATTTT.

The chain employs TRBV7-8 and TRBJ2-1; D is unresolved. Trimming pared 1 base from V and 0 bases from J, leaving 10 bases between. This CDR3 has 16 residues. Germline values: CDR1 SGHVS, CDR2 FQNEAQ. As DNA, the CDR3 is TGTGCCAGCAGCTTAGTGATCTCCAGCTCCTACAATGAGCAGTTCTTC. It encodes CASSLVISSSYNEQFF. The entire variable domain, with the rest obtained from reference TRBV7-8 and TRBJ2-1, is as follows: GAGVSQSPRYKVAKRGQDVALRCDPISGHVSLFWYQQALGQGPEFLTYFQNEAQLDKSGLPSDRFFAERPEGSVSTLKIQRTQQEDSAVYLCASSLVISSSYNEQFFGPGTRLTVL.

V usage is TRBV5-6 and J usage is TRBJ1-1; tentatively, D is TRBD1 (5 bases). V was clipped by 5 bases and J by 11 bases, with 28 bases between them. The CDR3 extends over 16 amino acids. CDR1 is SGHDT and CDR2 is YYEEEE in the germline V gene. The CDR3 here is CASRPNGAAGSLVAFF. CDR3 DNA: TGTGCCAGCAGACCCAATGGGGCCGCAGGGTCTCTGGTGGCTTTCTTT.

This clonotype ranks as medium-sized. This chain connects TRBV27 to TRBJ1-1; TRBD1 matches 9 bases. The CDR3 consists of 14 residues. Trimming took 5 bases from V and 4 from J; bases not matched to a gene: 5. The germline V gene encodes CDR1 MNHEY and CDR2 SMNVEV (reference sequence). CDR3 loop: CASSPGTGITEAFF. For the CDR3, the DNA is TGTGCCAGCAGTCCAGGGACAGGGATCACTGAAGCTTTCTTT.

In its sample, this clonotype is medium-sized (0.01 to 0.1%). The V and J genes are TRBV6-2 or TRBV6-3 and TRBJ2-2; D may be TRBD2 (6 bases). CDR1 MNHEY and CDR2 SVGEGT come from the germline V gene. There are 15 residues in the CDR3. The V end was cut by 5 bases, the J end by 5 bases, with 15 bases between. The CDR3 nucleotides read TGTGCCAGCAGTGTCCACGGGACTCCAACCGGGGAGCTGTTTTTT. This translates into CASSVHGTPTGELFF.

This clonotype is categorized as medium-sized (0.01 to 0.1%). J is TRBJ2-7 and V is TRBV29-1; D is possibly TRBD1 or TRBD2 (5 bases each). This CDR3 is built from 13 residues. The V gene's germline CDR1 is SQVTM and CDR2 ANQGSEA. V dropped 6 bases and J dropped 7 bases, with 19 bases sitting between them. The CDR3 coding sequence is TGCAGCGTCCCAAAACAGGACCGAGGGGAGCAGTACGTC. This gives the protein CSVPKQDRGEQYV.

By sample share, this clonotype is medium-sized (0.01 to 0.1%). The chain has TRBV6-6 and TRBJ1-2; maybe TRBD1 (6 bases). Germline-derived CDR1 and CDR2 are MNHNY and SVGAGI (reference sequence). The CDR3 contains 12 residues. Trimming left V 2 bases short and J 8 bases short, with 9 bases between. CDR3 residues: CASSYPGEGYTF. CDR3 DNA sequence: TGTGCCAGCAGTTACCCAGGGGAGGGCTACACCTTC.

In its sample, this clonotype is medium-sized. J is TRBJ1-4 and V is TRBV5-1, with D possibly being TRBD1 (6 bases). Trimming took off 4 bases at V and 4 bases at J, with 11 bases between the two ends. The length of the CDR3 is 14 residues. Per the germline V gene, CDR1 is SGHRS and CDR2 is YFSETQ. CDR3 in amino acids: CASSRDRYNEKLFF. In nucleotides, the CDR3 is TGCGCCAGCAGCCGCGACAGGTATAATGAAAAACTGTTTTTT.

By sample fraction, this clonotype is medium-sized. DNA of the CDR3: TGTGCCAGCAGAACCGGGACTTTAGATACGCAGTATTTT. It yields the protein CASRTGTLDTQYF. The chain is built from TRBV7-2 and TRBJ2-3, with D possibly matching TRBD2 (6 bases). This CDR3 has 13 amino acids. Trimming took off 6 bases at V and 5 bases at J, with 12 bases between the two ends. Germline loops: CDR1 SGHTA, CDR2 FQGNSA.

This clonotype was observed once. CDR3 DNA: TGCGCCAGCAGCTTGAGCACGGACAGGCAAGAGACCCAGTACTTC. This sequence encodes CASSLSTDRQETQYF. The chain has TRBV5-1 and TRBJ2-1, with TRBD1 matching 7 bases. The tail of the sequence fits TRBJ2-5 better, so the J call may be wrong. Germline V gene data show CDR1 as SGHRS and CDR2 as YFSETQ. This CDR3 region has 15 residues.

By share, this clonotype ranks as medium-sized (0.01 to 0.1%). The chain has TRBV12-3 or TRBV12-4 and TRBJ1-1; unclear D gene. The CDR3 is 14 amino acids. The V and J ends lost 2 bases and 2 bases respectively, with 9 bases between them. The CDR3 nucleotides are TGTGCCAGCAGTTTATTTTCGGGAAACACTGAAGCTTTCTTT. Amino acid sequence: CASSLFSGNTEAFF.

This clonotype is classed as medium-sized (0.01 to 0.1%). The V and J genes are TRBV3-2 and TRBJ2-3; the table's D call, TRBD1, has no DNA check behind it. TRBV3-2 has pseudogene status. The CDR3 totals 17 residues. The CDR3 reads CASSQAPGPPVTDTQYF. The DNA for the CDR3 is TGTGCCAGCAGCCAAGCCCCGGGGCCGCCCGTCACAGATACGCAGTATTTT.

Judged by abundance, this clonotype is medium-sized. The chain is built from TRBV12-3 or TRBV12-4 and TRBJ2-7; D not certain. The CDR3 length is 12 residues. The V end lost 3 bases, the J end lost 1 base, and 4 bases lay between the germline ends. In DNA, the CDR3 is TGTGCCAGCAGTTTCAGGTCCTACGAGCAGTACTTC. Amino acid sequence: CASSFRSYEQYF.

In this sample, this clonotype turned up many times. The V and J genes are TRBV9 and TRBJ2-1; D may be TRBD1 or TRBD2 (5 bases each). The CDR3 is made up of 17 amino acids. Trimming stripped 0 bases from V and 7 bases from J, with 20 bases between. The germline V gene encodes CDR1 SGDLS and CDR2 YYNGEE. CDR3 nucleotides: TGTGCCAGCAGCGTAGGGCCAGGGACGAACAAGCGGAATGAGCAGTTCTTC. This encodes CASSVGPGTNKRNEQFF. The full variable domain, in which reference TRBV9 and TRBJ2-1 provide the parts outside the CDR3, is DSGVTQTPKHLITATGQRVTLRCSPRSGDLSVYWYQQSLDQGLQFLIQYYNGEERAKGNILERFSAQQFPDLHSELNLSSLELGDSALYFCASSVGPGTNKRNEQFFGPGTRLTVL.

By proportion, this clonotype is medium-sized (0.01 to 0.1%). The chain carries TRBV13 and TRBJ1-1, with 7 bases lining up with TRBD1. The V gene end was trimmed by 5 bases and the J gene end by 0 bases; junction bases not matched to a gene: 6. The length of the CDR3 is 15 residues. Germline V gene data show CDR1 as PRHDT and CDR2 as FYEKMQ (reference sequence). Here the CDR3 reads CASSQQQGLNTEAFF. CDR3 bases: TGTGCCAGCAGCCAACAACAGGGGCTGAACACTGAAGCTTTCTTT. Using reference TRBV13 and TRBJ1-1 for the parts outside the CDR3, the full variable domain is AAGVIQSPRHLIKEKRETATLKCYPIPRHDTVYWYQQGPGQDPQFLISFYEKMQSDKGSIPDRFSAQQFSDYHSELNMSSLELGDSALYFCASSQQQGLNTEAFFGQGTRLTVV.

In its sample, this clonotype is medium-sized. This chain links TRBV6-2 or TRBV6-3 with TRBJ2-7; a weak D match, TRBD1 (5 bases). CDR3 length: 15 amino acids. The V and J ends lost 6 bases and 4 bases respectively, with 19 bases between them. Looked up from germline, CDR1 is MNHEY and CDR2 is SVGEGT. CDR3 protein: CASRLSNYRMYEQYF. CDR3 DNA: TGTGCCAGCAGATTATCGAATTACAGGATGTACGAGCAGTACTTC.

In this sample, this clonotype is medium-sized. The rearrangement links TRBV29-1 to TRBJ2-2; unclear D gene. V lost 8 bases and J 5 bases, leaving 12 bases between the germline ends. This CDR3 region has 12 residues. Per the germline V gene, CDR1 is SQVTM and CDR2 is ANQGSEA. As DNA, the CDR3 is TGCAGCACACCCCTGGGAACCGGGGAGCTGTTTTTT. It is translated as CSTPLGTGELFF.

By share, this clonotype counts as medium-sized. This chain connects TRBV13 to TRBJ2-1, with unresolved D. The germline V gene has CDR1 PRHDT and CDR2 FYEKMQ (reference sequence). CDR3 length: 12 amino acids. V was trimmed by 0 bases and J by 7 bases, leaving 4 bases between them. The CDR3 protein is CASSLGLNEQFF. CDR3 nucleotides: TGTGCCAGCAGCTTAGGCCTAAATGAGCAGTTCTTC.

Relative to its sample, this clonotype is medium-sized (0.01 to 0.1%). The chain has TRBV5-1 and TRBJ2-3, with D possibly matching TRBD1 (6 bases). The CDR3 contains 13 residues. Germline V gives CDR1 SGHRS, CDR2 YFSETQ. Trimming took off 4 bases at V and 4 bases at J, with 10 bases between the two ends. The CDR3 DNA follows: TGCGCCAGCAGCGCCGCAGGGGCAGATACGCAGTATTTT. Residues: CASSAAGADTQYF.